Reported below is one T cell receptor (beta chain). Its antigen is as yet unknown. The CDR3 covers 16 residues. V shed 4 bases and J shed 6 bases, with 18 bases lying between them. The germline gives CDR1 MNHNS, CDR2 SASEGT. The method was immunoSEQ multiplex PCR; TCRdb's version includes in-frame clones alone and lacks a portion of them. The sample includes about 110,000 clones, around 84% of them seen just once. The record originates from a study of T cell responses to AZD1222 COVID-19 vaccine. Overall study findings and caveats: Spike-specific TCR repertoires showed rising breadth and depth after two AZD1222 doses. Regions 160-218 and 743-854 held dominance among vaccine-associated CD4 TCRs, which spanned spike. Most donors were white British and more were female, and clonal diversity was possibly underestimated.

Sequencing was performed on peripheral blood, taken on day 0 of AZD1222 vaccination. The sequence was obtained from an adult in good health. This chain joins TRBV6-1 and TRBJ2-2; D may be TRBD2 (5 bases). CDR3 region: CASSALSNSGAGELFF. The CDR3 bases are TGTGCCAGCAGTGCGTTATCCAATTCCGGGGCCGGGGAGCTGTTTTTT.